This T cell receptor (beta chain) was observed in a study of CD8 T cells in ankylosing spondylitis. Whole-study results and caveats: Matched ankylosing spondylitis synovial fluid reportedly contained a significantly enriched population of disease-linked clones. Characteristic of ankylosing spondylitis blood, it appeared, was a TCR beta motif comprising about 8 highly homologous variants. Some of the motif variants had earlier been found in reactive arthritis patients' fluid and blood. With a CD8+ phenotype, disease-linked clones were relatively rare in peripheral blood.

About this clonotype: Its antigen is currently unknown.

With molecular barcodes, quantitative 5'-RACE was used to make the TCR beta libraries. TCRdb independently ran MiXCR on the 5' RACE reads; one entry per CDR3 protein. The sample has around 890,000 distinct CDR3 sequences; approximately 10% are singletons. The TCR comes from a male donor with ankylosing spondylitis. Sequenced: blood, either unsorted or a sorted T cell fraction (not recorded which).

CDR3 coding DNA: TGCGCCAGCAGCCAAGTCCCATCCTACGAGCAGTACTTC. Its translation: CASSQVPSYEQYF. V and J are TRBV4-3 and TRBJ2-7; no clear D. Germline V gives CDR1 LGHNA, CDR2 YSLEER. Trimming removed 1 base at V and 1 base at J, with 5 bases between. The CDR3 has 13 amino acids.